A selection of T cell receptor beta chains follows, all from one sample in a study of siplizumab effects on memory and regulatory T cells. Assay: immunoSEQ multiplex PCR; the TCRdb copy retains only in-frame clones and omits some. The sample shows about 100,000 clones, approximately 94% of them seen only once. Specimen: non-Treg CD4+ T cells sorted from blood. The origin of the receptors is a human donor in good health. Each CDR3 is given with its conserved first and last residue. A D gene is named only where the DNA matches it firmly. Rows may omit the clone size; those that give it use once, few, many or a size class.

j_call	clone_size	d_call	v_call	cdr3_nt	cdr3_aa
TRBJ1-1	-	-	TRBV5-1	TGCGCCAGCAGCTTGGCCCTCACTGCGGCCGGGGCTGAAGCTTTCTTT	CASSLALTAAGAEAFF
TRBJ2-5	-	-	TRBV27	TGTGCCAGCAGTCCCAGGGGGGGTTCGGAGACCCAGTACTTC	CASSPRGGSETQYF
TRBJ2-5	-	-	TRBV10-3	TGTGCCATCAGGTCAGGCGTTTCCCAGGAGACCCAGTACTTC	CAIRSGVSQETQYF
TRBJ2-2	-	TRBD1	TRBV28	TGTGCCAGCAGTACACAGGGGGTCACCGGGGAGCTGTTTTTT	CASSTQGVTGELFF
TRBJ2-3	-	-	TRBV19	TGTGCCAGTAGTCCTACCTGGGGGAGCGCGCAGTATTTT	CASSPTWGSAQYF
TRBJ2-1	once	-	TRBV11-2	TGTGCCAGCAGCTTAGAAGGGCGGCTGCCCCAGTTCTTC	CASSLEGRLPQFF
TRBJ2-5	-	-	TRBV2	TGTGCCAGCAGTGACAGGGGATCGGATGGGGAGACCCAGTACTTC	CASSDRGSDGETQYF
TRBJ2-2	-	-	TRBV21-1	TGTGCCAGTCATCCCCGCGGGAGGGCCGTGCCCACCGGGGAGCTGTTTTTT	CASHPRGRAVPTGELFF
TRBJ2-5	-	TRBD2	TRBV28	TGTGCCAGCAGTTCGGCCATGGGGGGGTCAGAGACCCAGTACTTC	CASSSAMGGSETQYF
TRBJ1-1	-	TRBD1	TRBV4-1	TGCGCCAGCAGCCAAGGTGACAGGGAAGGCACTGAAGCTTTCTTT	CASSQGDREGTEAFF
TRBJ2-2	-	TRBD2	TRBV15	TGTGCCACCAGCAGCGGACTAGCGAGAGGACATGGCGGGGAGCTGTTTTTT	CATSSGLARGHGGELFF
TRBJ2-1	-	-	TRBV19	TGTGCCAGTACGCTCGTAGGGAGCTACAATGAGCAGTTCTTC	CASTLVGSYNEQFF
TRBJ2-1	-	TRBD1	TRBV29-1	TGCAGCTCCGGGCGGGCAGGGGGCAATGAGCAGTTCTTC	CSSGRAGGNEQFF
TRBJ2-7	-	TRBD1	TRBV19	TGTGCCAGTAGTATAGAGGGACAGGAGCCCTACGAGCAGTACTTC	CASSIEGQEPYEQYF
TRBJ2-5	-	TRBD1	TRBV10-3	TGTGCCATCAGTGGATTGGAGACAGGGGAGACCCAGTACTTC	CAISGLETGETQYF
TRBJ2-2	-	-	TRBV6-1	TGTGCCAGCATTCAGAGGAACACCGGGGAGCTGTTTTTT	CASIQRNTGELFF
TRBJ2-7	-	TRBD2	TRBV27	TGTGCCAGCAGTTTATCTTTCGGAGCGGGAGGCTACGAGCAGTACTTC	CASSLSFGAGGYEQYF
TRBJ2-5	-	TRBD1	TRBV19	TGTGCCAGTAAATCCGACAGGGGGTTAGAGACCCAGTACTTC	CASKSDRGLETQYF
TRBJ2-7	-	TRBD2	TRBV6-5	TGTGCCAGCAGGCTAAGGACTAGCGGGAGCTACGAGCAGTACTTC	CASRLRTSGSYEQYF
TRBJ2-3	-	-	TRBV10-3	TGTGCCATCAGTGAGTCGCCCTCTTCCTTGGATACGCAGTATTTT	CAISESPSSLDTQYF
TRBJ2-3	-	TRBD2	TRBV7-3	TGTGCCAGCAGCTTAGACGGGGGGACAGATACGCAGTATTTT	CASSLDGGTDTQYF
TRBJ2-5	-	TRBD2	TRBV7-3	TGTGCCAGCAGCTCCCACGGGCTAGCGGGAGGAGAGACCCAGTACTTC	CASSSHGLAGGETQYF
TRBJ1-2	-	-	TRBV6-6	TGTGCCAGCAGTCCGGAGATTAACTATGGCTACACCTTC	CASSPEINYGYTF
TRBJ1-2	-	TRBD1	TRBV2	TGTGCCAGCAGTGAAAACTTGGACAGGGATGGCTACACCTTC	CASSENLDRDGYTF
TRBJ1-2	-	-	TRBV2	TGTGCCAGCATCCTAGGGCCAGCTTTTTATGGCTACACCTTC	CASILGPAFYGYTF
TRBJ2-3	-	TRBD2	TRBV7-3	TGTGCCAGCAGCTTAAGGGGGACTAGCGGAGGGAGCACAGATACGCAGTATTTT	CASSLRGTSGGSTDTQYF
TRBJ2-5	-	TRBD2	TRBV6-1	TGTGCCAACCAGCGGGAGGGGAGGGAGACCCAGTACTTC	CANQREGRETQYF
TRBJ1-2	-	TRBD1	TRBV6-5	TGTGCCAGCAGCCAAACAGGGGCGGGAGGCTACACCTTC	CASSQTGAGGYTF
TRBJ2-7	-	-	TRBV6-5	TGTGCCAGTCAACAGGGCTCCTACGAGCAGTACTTC	CASQQGSYEQYF
TRBJ2-3	-	-	TRBV19	TGTGCCAGTAGTATCGGGGCTGCGACTAGCACAGATACGCAGTATTTT	CASSIGAATSTDTQYF
TRBJ2-1	-	TRBD2	TRBV5-6	TGTGCCAGCAGCGGACTAGCGGGGTTCGAGCAGTTCTTC	CASSGLAGFEQFF
TRBJ1-2	-	-	TRBV6-5	TGTGCCAGCAATCTCAGGACAGCCTTAATTTCGGGCTACACCTTC	CASNLRTALISGYTF
TRBJ1-1	-	TRBD1	TRBV2	TGTGCCAGCAGGATGGACAGGGGGATCCCCCGCACTGAAGCTTTCTTT	CASRMDRGIPRTEAFF
TRBJ1-5	once	-	TRBV2	TGTGCCAGCAGTGCCTTCACGACAGGCCTATCACCCCAGCATTTT	CASSAFTTGLSPQHF
TRBJ2-3	once	-	TRBV7-3	TGTGCCAGCAGCCCAGACAACAGAGATACGCAGTATTTT	CASSPDNRDTQYF
TRBJ2-7	-	-	TRBV2	TGTGCCAGCAGTGAAGCGCTTGCGGGAAGGGATGGCGAGCAGTACTTC	CASSEALAGRDGEQYF
TRBJ1-2	-	TRBD1	TRBV7-9	TGTGCCAGCAGCCCAAGACAGGGGGCGGACTATGGCTACACCTTC	CASSPRQGADYGYTF
TRBJ2-2	-	-	TRBV29-1	TGCAGCGCGCTCAACACCGGGGAGCTGTTTTTT	CSALNTGELFF
TRBJ1-5	-	TRBD1	TRBV7-2	TGTGCCAGCAGCCCGGACAGGGGAAGTAATCAGCCCCAGCATTTT	CASSPDRGSNQPQHF
TRBJ2-7	-	TRBD2	TRBV5-4	TGTGCCAGCAGCTTTGGCGGACTAGCGGGAGGGTACGAGCAGTACTTC	CASSFGGLAGGYEQYF
TRBJ2-7	-	TRBD1	TRBV28	TGTGCCAGCACCCCGCCGGGACAGGTTTACGAGCAGTACTTC	CASTPPGQVYEQYF
TRBJ2-5	-	TRBD1	TRBV9	TGTGCCAGCAGCGTCCAGGGACAGGGGTACCAAGAGACCCAGTACTTC	CASSVQGQGYQETQYF
TRBJ1-2	-	-	TRBV7-9	TGTGCCAGCAGCCCGCGACAGCAGACTAACTATGGCTACACCTTC	CASSPRQQTNYGYTF
TRBJ2-7	-	-	TRBV4-1	TGCGCCAGCAGCCAATGGTCTAGCAGCGCCTACGAGCAGTACTTC	CASSQWSSSAYEQYF
TRBJ2-7	once	TRBD2	TRBV2	TGTGCCAGCAGAGAGGGGAGGGTAGCGGGAGGGCCGTTTACCGACGAGCAGTACTTC	CASREGRVAGGPFTDEQYF
TRBJ1-1	-	-	TRBV19	TGTGCCAGTAGTATAGTATACGCGAACACTGAAGCTTTCTTT	CASSIVYANTEAFF
TRBJ2-7	-	TRBD1	TRBV28	TGTGCCAGCAGTGGCTCGGGGAACAGGGGGCTAGTATTGACCCTGAGGGAGCAGTACTTC	CASSGSGNRGLVLTLREQYF
TRBJ2-4	-	-	TRBV7-8	TGTGCCAGCAGCTTAGGAGGTAGCGAGGCCAAAAACATTCAGTACTTC	CASSLGGSEAKNIQYF
TRBJ2-1	-	-	TRBV7-7	TGTGCTAGCAGCTTAGACCGGGGGAGCGATGAGCAGTTCTTC	CASSLDRGSDEQFF
TRBJ2-5	-	-	TRBV20-1	TGCAGTGCAATGGGGGGAGAGACCCAGTACTTC	CSAMGGETQYF
TRBJ2-7	once	-	TRBV10-1	TGCGCCATCCTCAGAGGCGACAGATCCTACGAGCAGTACTTC	CAILRGDRSYEQYF
TRBJ2-1	-	-	TRBV4-1	TGCGCCAGCAGCCGAGGGGGGAACGCGGGGTACTACAATGAGCAGTTCTTC	CASSRGGNAGYYNEQFF
TRBJ1-2	-	-	TRBV6-1	TGTGCCAGCAGTGATGTCTACTATGGCTACACCTTC	CASSDVYYGYTF